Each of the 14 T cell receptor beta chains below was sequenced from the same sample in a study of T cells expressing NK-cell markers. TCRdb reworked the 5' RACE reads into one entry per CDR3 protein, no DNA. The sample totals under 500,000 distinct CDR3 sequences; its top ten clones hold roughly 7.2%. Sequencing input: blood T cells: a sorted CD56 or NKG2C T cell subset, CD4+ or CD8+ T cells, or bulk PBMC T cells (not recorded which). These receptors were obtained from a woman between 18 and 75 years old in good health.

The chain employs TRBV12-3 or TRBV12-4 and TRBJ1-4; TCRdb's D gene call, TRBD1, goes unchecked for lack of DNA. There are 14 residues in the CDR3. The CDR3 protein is CASSPGQGREKLFF.

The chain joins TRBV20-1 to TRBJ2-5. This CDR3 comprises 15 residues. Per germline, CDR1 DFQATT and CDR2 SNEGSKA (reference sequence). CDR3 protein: CSATGSSLYQETQYF.

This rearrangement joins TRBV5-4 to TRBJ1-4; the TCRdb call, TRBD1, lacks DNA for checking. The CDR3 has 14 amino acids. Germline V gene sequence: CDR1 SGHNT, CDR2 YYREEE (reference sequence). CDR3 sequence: CASSRDRVPEKLFF.

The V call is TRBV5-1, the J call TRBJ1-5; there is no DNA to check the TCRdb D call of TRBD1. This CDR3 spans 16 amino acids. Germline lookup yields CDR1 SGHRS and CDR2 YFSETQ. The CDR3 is CASSLGDRGGNQPQHF.

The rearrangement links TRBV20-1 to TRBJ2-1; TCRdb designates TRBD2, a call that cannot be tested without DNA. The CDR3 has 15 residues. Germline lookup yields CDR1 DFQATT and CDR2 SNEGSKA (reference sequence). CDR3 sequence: CSAINQAERYNEQFF.

This chain's CDR3 is CAWSVRRGQAFF. The V gene is TRBV30, the J gene TRBJ1-1; TCRdb lists TRBD1, though no DNA is available to test this call. Looked up from germline, CDR1 is GTSNPN and CDR2 is SVGIG (reference sequence). This CDR3 has 12 residues.

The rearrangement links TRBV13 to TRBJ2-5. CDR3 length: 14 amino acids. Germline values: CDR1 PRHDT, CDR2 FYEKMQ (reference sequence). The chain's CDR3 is CASSLPMYQETQYF.

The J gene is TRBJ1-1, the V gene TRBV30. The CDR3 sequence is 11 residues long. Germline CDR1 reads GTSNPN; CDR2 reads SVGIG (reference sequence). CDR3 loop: CAWSTDSEAFF.

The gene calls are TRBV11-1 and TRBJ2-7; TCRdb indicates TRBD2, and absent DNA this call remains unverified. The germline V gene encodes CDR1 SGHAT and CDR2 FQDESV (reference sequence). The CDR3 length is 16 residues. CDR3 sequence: CASSFHGGTRSYEQYF.

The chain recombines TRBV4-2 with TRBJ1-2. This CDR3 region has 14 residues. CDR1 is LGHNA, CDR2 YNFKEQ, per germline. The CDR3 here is CASSQDSGSYGYTF.

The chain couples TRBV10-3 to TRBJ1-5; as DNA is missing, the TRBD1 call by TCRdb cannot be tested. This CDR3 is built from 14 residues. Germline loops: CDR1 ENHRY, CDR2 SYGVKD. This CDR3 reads CAISERTDNQPQHF.

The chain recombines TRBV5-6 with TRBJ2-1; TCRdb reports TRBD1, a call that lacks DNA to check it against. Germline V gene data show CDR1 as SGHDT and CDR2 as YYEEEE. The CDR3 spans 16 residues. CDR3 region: CASSYRTGSSYNEQFF.

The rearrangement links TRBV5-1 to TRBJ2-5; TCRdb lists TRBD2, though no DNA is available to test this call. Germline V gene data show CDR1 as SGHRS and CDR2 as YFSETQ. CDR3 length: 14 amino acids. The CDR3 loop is CASSKGLGEETQYF.

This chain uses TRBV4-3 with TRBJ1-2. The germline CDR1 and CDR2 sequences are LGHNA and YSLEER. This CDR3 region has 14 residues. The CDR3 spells CASSHLMAGNGYTF.